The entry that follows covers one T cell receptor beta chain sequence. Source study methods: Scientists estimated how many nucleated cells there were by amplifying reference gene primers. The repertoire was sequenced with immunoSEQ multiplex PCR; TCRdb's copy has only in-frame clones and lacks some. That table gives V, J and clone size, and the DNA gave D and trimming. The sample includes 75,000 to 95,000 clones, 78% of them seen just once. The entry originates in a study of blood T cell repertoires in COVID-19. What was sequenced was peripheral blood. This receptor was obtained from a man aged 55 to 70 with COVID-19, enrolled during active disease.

The CDR3 DNA reads as TGTGCCAGCAGTTCCCACTTCCCTAGCGGGGTCGAGCAGTACTTC. It translates to CASSSHFPSGVEQYF. The chain couples TRBV6-2 or TRBV6-3 to TRBJ2-7; 9 bases align to TRBD2. The germline gives CDR1 MNHEY, CDR2 SVGEGT. The CDR3 covers 15 residues. Trimming at V came to 4 bases and at J to 6 bases, leaving 10 bases not matched to a gene.